The subject of this entry is one T cell receptor (beta chain). This entry comes from a study of blood T cell repertoires in COVID-19. As for the study in general: Whether acute or convalescent, the COVID-19 samples came from the United States, Italy and Spain. From T cells, B-cell-depleted T cells, or PBMCs came the material, which was cDNA or gDNA.

The V end lost 7 bases, the J end lost 10 bases, and 19 bases lay between the germline ends. The CDR3 has 13 amino acids. Germline assignment: CDR1 MGHDK and CDR2 SYGVNS. In the original processing: Scientists estimated how many nucleated cells there were by amplifying reference gene primers. Some clones are missing from TCRdb's copy, which holds only in-frame ones; the method was immunoSEQ multiplex PCR. That table gives V, J and clone size, and the DNA gave D and trimming. Of over 50,000 clones in the sample, approximately 87% were seen once. The TCR sequence derives from a man aged 55 to 69 with acute or convalescent COVID-19. The specimen was peripheral blood. The rearrangement uses TRBV25-1 and TRBJ1-1; D perhaps matches TRBD1 (5 bases). The CDR3 loop is CASNVGGGARAFF. The CDR3 DNA reads as TGTGCCAGCAACGTTGGAGGAGGGGCCAGAGCTTTCTTT.